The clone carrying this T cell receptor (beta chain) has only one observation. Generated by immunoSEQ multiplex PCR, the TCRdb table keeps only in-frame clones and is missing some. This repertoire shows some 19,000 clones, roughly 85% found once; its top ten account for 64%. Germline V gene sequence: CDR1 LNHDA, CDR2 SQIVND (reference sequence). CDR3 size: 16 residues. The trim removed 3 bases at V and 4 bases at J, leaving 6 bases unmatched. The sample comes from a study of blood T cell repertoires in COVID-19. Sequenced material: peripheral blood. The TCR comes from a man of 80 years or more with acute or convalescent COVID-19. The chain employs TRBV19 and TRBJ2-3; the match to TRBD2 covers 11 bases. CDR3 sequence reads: CASSILAGGLSDTQYF. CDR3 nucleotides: TGTGCCAGTAGTATTTTAGCGGGGGGGCTTTCAGATACGCAGTATTTT.